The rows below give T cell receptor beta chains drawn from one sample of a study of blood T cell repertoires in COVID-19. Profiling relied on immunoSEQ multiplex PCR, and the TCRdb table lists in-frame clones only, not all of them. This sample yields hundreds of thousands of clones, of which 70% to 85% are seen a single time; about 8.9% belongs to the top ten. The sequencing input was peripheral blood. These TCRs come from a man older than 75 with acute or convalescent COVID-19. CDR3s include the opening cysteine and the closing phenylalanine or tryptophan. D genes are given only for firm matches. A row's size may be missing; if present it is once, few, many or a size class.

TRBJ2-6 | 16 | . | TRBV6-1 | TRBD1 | TGTGCCAGCAGTGCGGGACAGGGGTCTGGGGCCAACGTCCTGACTTTC | CASSAGQGSGANVLTF
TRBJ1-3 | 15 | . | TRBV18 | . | TGTGCCAGCTCACCCGGGGGGCTCGATGGAAACACCATATATTTT | CASSPGGLDGNTIYF
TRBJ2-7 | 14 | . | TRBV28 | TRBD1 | TGTGCCAGCAGCATCGGACAGGGGAGCTACGAGCAGTACTTC | CASSIGQGSYEQYF
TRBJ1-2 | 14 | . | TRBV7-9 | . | TGTGCCAGCAGCCCCTACGACGGGTTCTATGGCTACACCTTC | CASSPYDGFYGYTF
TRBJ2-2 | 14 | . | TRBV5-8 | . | TGTGCCAGCAAGAGCTTGGTTGACACCGGGGAGCTGTTTTTT | CASKSLVDTGELFF
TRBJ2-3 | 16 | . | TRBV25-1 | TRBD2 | TGTGCCAGCAGCCCCCTTAGGGGCGGGAGTGGAGATACGCAGTATTTT | CASSPLRGGSGDTQYF
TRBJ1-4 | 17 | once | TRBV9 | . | TGTGCCAGCAGCGTAGGGAATCGGGGTGGAACTAATGAAAAACTGTTTTTT | CASSVGNRGGTNEKLFF
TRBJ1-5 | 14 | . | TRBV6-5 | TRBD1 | TGTGCCAGCATCTTACAGGGGGTTAATCAGCCCCAGCATTTT | CASILQGVNQPQHF
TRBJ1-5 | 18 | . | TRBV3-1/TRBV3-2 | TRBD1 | TGTGCCAGCAGCCAAGATCACTCGGGGACAGGGGGCCGGCAGCCCCAGCATTTT | CASSQDHSGTGGRQPQHF
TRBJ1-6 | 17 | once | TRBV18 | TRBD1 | TGTGCCAGCTCACCGTTCGGGGCCGGGACAGATAATTCACCCCTCCACTTT | CASSPFGAGTDNSPLHF
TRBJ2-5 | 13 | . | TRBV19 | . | TGTGCCAGTAGTATTACGAGGGCGGAGACCCAGTACTTC | CASSITRAETQYF
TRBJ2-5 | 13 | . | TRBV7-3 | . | TGTGCCAGCAGCCGTGCGTACCAAGAGACCCAGTACTTC | CASSRAYQETQYF
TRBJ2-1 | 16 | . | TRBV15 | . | TGTGCCACCAGCAGAGATTCGGGGGGCCTGTACAATGAGCAGTTCTTC | CATSRDSGGLYNEQFF
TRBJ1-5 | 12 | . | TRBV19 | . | TGTGCCAGTACGGGGGGAAATCAGCCCCAGCATTTT | CASTGGNQPQHF
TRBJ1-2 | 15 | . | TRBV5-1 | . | TGCGCCAGCAGCTTAGGGAGGGGCAATAGCTATGGCTACACCTTC | CASSLGRGNSYGYTF
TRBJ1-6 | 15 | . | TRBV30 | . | TGTGCCTGGAGCTCCGGCGGGGCCTCAAATTCACCCCTCCACTTT | CAWSSGGASNSPLHF
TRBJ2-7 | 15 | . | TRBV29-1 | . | TGCAGCGTTCGAAGGTGGGAGGTCCGCTCCTACGAGCAGTACTTC | CSVRRWEVRSYEQYF
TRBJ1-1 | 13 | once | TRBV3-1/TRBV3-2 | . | TGTGCCAGCAGCTTAGATTGGCGGTCTGAAGCTTTCTTT | CASSLDWRSEAFF
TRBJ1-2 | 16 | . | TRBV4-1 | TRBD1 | TGCGCCAGCAGCCAAGGATCTCAGGACAGGGTGTATGGCTACACCTTC | CASSQGSQDRVYGYTF
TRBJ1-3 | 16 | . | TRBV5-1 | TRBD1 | TGCGCCAGCAGCTCCGGGACAGGCCTTTCTGGAAACACCATATATTTT | CASSSGTGLSGNTIYF
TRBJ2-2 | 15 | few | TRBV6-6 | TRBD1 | TGTGCCAGCAGTTCCCCGGACAGGGACACCGGGGAGCTGTTTTTT | CASSSPDRDTGELFF
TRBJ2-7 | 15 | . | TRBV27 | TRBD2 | TGTGCCAGCAGTTCAGGTGTAGCGGGAGTGAACGAGCAGTACTTC | CASSSGVAGVNEQYF
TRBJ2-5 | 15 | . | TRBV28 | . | TGTGCCAGCAGTCCTCTGGACAGATGGGATGGGACCCAGTACTTC | CASSPLDRWDGTQYF
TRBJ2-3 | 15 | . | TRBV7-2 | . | TGTGCCAGCAGCCCTCTCACTAGAGGCGCAGATACGCAGTATTTT | CASSPLTRGADTQYF
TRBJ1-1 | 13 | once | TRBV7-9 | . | TGTGCCAGCAGCTCCACGGGGAACACTGAAGCTTTCTTT | CASSSTGNTEAFF
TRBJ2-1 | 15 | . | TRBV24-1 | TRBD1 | TGTGCCACCAGTGATAGGACAGGGGGCAAACGGGAGCAGTTCTTC | CATSDRTGGKREQFF
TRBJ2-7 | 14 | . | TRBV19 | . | TGTGCCAGTAGTATGGGCAGGGTCGGCTACGAGCAGTACTTC | CASSMGRVGYEQYF
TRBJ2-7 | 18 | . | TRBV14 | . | TGTGCCAGCAGCCAAGCCTACCCAAACAGGGCCAAAAGCAACGAGCAGTACTTC | CASSQAYPNRAKSNEQYF
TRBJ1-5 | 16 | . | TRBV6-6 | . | TGTGCCAGCAGTAACACGGCAGGGCCGGGCAATCAGCCCCAGCATTTT | CASSNTAGPGNQPQHF
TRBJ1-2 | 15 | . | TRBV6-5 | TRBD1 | TGTGCCAGCAGTCCTCAGGGACAGGGAAGGGGTGGCTACACCTTC | CASSPQGQGRGGYTF
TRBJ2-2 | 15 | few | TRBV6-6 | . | TGTGCCAGCAGTTACCAGGGGACGGGCACCGGGGAGCTGTTTTTT | CASSYQGTGTGELFF
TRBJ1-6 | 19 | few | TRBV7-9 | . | TGTGCCAGCAGCCTCGGCAGGGCTAAGAAGGGGGTCTATAATTCACCCCTCCACTTT | CASSLGRAKKGVYNSPLHF
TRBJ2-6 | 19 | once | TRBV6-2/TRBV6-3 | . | TGTGCCAGCAGTTGGTCGAGGGCGGGGGCCTCCTCTGGGGCCAACGTCCTGACTTTC | CASSWSRAGASSGANVLTF
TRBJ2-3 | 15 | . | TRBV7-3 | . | TGTGCCAGCAGCCCCGGACAGTACAGCACAGATACGCAGTATTTT | CASSPGQYSTDTQYF
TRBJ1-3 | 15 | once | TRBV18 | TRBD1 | TGTGCCAGCTCCCGCACAACAGGGGACGGAAACACCATATATTTT | CASSRTTGDGNTIYF
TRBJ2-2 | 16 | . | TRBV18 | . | TGTGCCAGCTCACCCGGACAAACCTCGCACACCGGGGAGCTGTTTTTT | CASSPGQTSHTGELFF
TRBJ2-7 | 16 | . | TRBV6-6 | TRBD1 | TGTGCCAGCAGTCCCCGACCGGGACAGGGGATCTACGAGCAGTACTTC | CASSPRPGQGIYEQYF
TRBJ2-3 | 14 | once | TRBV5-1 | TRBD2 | TGCGCCAGCAGTACTAGCGGGGAGGTAGATACGCAGTATTTT | CASSTSGEVDTQYF
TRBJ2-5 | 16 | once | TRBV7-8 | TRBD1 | TGTGCCAGCAGCCCCAGACAGGGAGCGATACAAGAGACCCAGTACTTC | CASSPRQGAIQETQYF
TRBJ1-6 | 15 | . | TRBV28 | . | TGTGCCAGCAGTTTATGGAAGAGGGGACAATCACCCCTCCACTTT | CASSLWKRGQSPLHF
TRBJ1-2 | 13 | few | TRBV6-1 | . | TGTGCCAGCAGTGAACGGAGGGGTTCTGGCTACACCTTC | CASSERRGSGYTF
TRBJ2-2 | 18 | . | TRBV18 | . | TGTGCCAGCTCACCTCGGACCCCTGACAGGATGAACACCGGGGAGCTGTTTTTT | CASSPRTPDRMNTGELFF
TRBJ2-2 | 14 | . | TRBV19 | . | TGTGCCAGTAGTCTAAACCACAACACCGGGGAGCTGTTTTTT | CASSLNHNTGELFF
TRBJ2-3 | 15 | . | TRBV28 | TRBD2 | TGTGCCAGCACTCTAACGGGGGGTAGCACAGATACGCAGTATTTT | CASTLTGGSTDTQYF
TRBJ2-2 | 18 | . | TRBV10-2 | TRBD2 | TGCGCCAGCAGTGAGTCGGCTAGCGGGAGTAGTAACACCGGGGAGCTGTTTTTT | CASSESASGSSNTGELFF
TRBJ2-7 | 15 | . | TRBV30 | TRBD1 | TGTGCCTGGAGCGAGGGGACAGGGTGGGGTTTGGAGCAGTACTTC | CAWSEGTGWGLEQYF
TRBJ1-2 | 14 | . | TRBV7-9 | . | TGTGCCAGCAGCTTAGCGGGGGGGATCTTTGGCTACACCTTC | CASSLAGGIFGYTF
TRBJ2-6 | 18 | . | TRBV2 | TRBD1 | TGTGCCAGCTCACCCGACAGGGGGGGGTGGTCTGGGGCCAACGTCCTGACTTTC | CASSPDRGGWSGANVLTF